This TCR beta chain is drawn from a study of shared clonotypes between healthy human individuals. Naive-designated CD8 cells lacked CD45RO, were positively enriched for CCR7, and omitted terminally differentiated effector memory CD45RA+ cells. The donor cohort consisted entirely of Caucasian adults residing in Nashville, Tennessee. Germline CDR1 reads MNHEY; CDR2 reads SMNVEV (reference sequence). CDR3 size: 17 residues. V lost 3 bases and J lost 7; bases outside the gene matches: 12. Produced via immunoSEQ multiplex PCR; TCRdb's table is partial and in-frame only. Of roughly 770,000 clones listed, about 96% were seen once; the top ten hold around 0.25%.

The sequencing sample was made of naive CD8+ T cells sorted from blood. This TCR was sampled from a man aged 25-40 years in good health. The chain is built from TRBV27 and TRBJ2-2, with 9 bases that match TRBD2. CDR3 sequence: CASSLLLAGGPNGELFF. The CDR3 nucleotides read TGTGCCAGCAGTTTGCTTCTCGCGGGAGGGCCAAACGGGGAGCTGTTTTTT.